A single sample gave rise to the 13 T cell receptor beta chains below, sequenced in a study of cytomegalovirus exposure and HLA in healthy donors (dated by TCRdb to the late 2010s). Receptors were amplified or captured by the immunoSEQ multiplex PCR assay. A mixture of 60 forward primers for TCR Vbeta segments and 13 reverse primers for TCR Jbeta segments was used in the multiplex PCR. TCRdb holds this immuneACCESS table with in-frame rearrangements only. Some clones are missing; in checked studies, unresolved V genes explain under half, and the rest has no known cause. This sample lists approximately 190,000 clones; approximately 78% were detected once. The leading ten clones occupy roughly 13% of the sample. Sequencing input: PBMCs. Source of these receptors: a woman between 25 and 40 years old in good health and CMV-seropositive.

The rearrangement joins TRBV19 to TRBJ1-5, with D perhaps TRBD1 (5 bases). Trimming took 5 bases from V and 2 from J, leaving 13 bases between them. There are 15 residues in the CDR3. The germline CDR1 and CDR2 sequences are LNHDA and SQIVND (reference sequence). The CDR3 is CASSAGGRGNQPQHF. DNA for the CDR3: TGTGCCAGTAGTGCCGGGGGAAGGGGCAATCAGCCCCAGCATTTT.

The CDR3 sequence: CASSFLTQGADGYTF. The DNA for the CDR3 is TGTGCCAGCAGCTTTCTTACCCAGGGGGCAGATGGCTACACCTTC. The genes are TRBV7-9 and TRBJ1-2; 8 bases are a match to TRBD1. The germline gives CDR1 SEHNR, CDR2 FQNEAQ (reference sequence). This CDR3 spans 15 amino acids. Unmatched junction bases numbered 9, after V lost 3 bases and J lost 6 bases.

This clone was seen only a few times. The chain uses TRBV6-6 and TRBJ2-5; possibly TRBD1 for D (5 bases). Germline CDR1 MNHNY, CDR2 SVGAGI (reference sequence). Trimming stripped 8 bases from V and 0 bases from J, with 10 bases between. CDR3 length: 13 residues. Here the CDR3 DNA reads TGTGCCAGCTCCCAGGGCCACCAAGAGACCCAGTACTTC. Its protein is CASSQGHQETQYF.

This chain uses TRBV30 with TRBJ2-3; D might be TRBD2 (5 bases). Germline CDR1 GTSNPN, CDR2 SVGIG (reference sequence). This CDR3 has 14 residues. V was clipped by 3 bases and J by 5 bases, with 15 bases between them. CDR3 in DNA: TGTGCCTGGAGGGAACCGGGATTCAGAGATACGCAGTATTTT. This encodes CAWREPGFRDTQYF.

This clone has only a few counts. The V gene is TRBV11-2, the J gene TRBJ1-4; TRBD1 agrees at 9 bases. The CDR3 runs 17 residues. Germline trimming cut 5 bases from V and 4 bases from J; bases unmatched to any gene: 11. Germline assignment: CDR1 SGHAT and CDR2 FQNNGV. The CDR3 here is CASSQTGTGQSNEKLFF. The CDR3 coding sequence is TGTGCCAGCAGCCAAACCGGGACAGGGCAAAGTAATGAAAAACTGTTTTTT.

This clone was found once. V is TRBV7-2 and J is TRBJ2-1; 9 nucleotides match TRBD2. This CDR3 contains 16 residues. V shed 4 bases and J 10 bases; nucleotides not matched to a gene: 14. Germline V lookup: CDR1 SGHTA, CDR2 FQGNSA. CDR3 DNA sequence: TGTGCCAGCAGCTCCAGGGGCGGCGGCGGGAGGGCCGAGCAGTTCTTC. It is translated as CASSSRGGGGRAEQFF.

The chain carries TRBV2 and TRBJ1-2; D might be TRBD1 (6 bases). V lost 8 bases, J lost 1 base, and 8 bases lay in between. The CDR3 is 12 amino acids. Germline CDR1 is SNHLY and CDR2 is FYNNEI. The CDR3 DNA reads TGTGCCAGCCGGGACAATAACTATGGCTACACCTTC. This translates into CASRDNNYGYTF.

This clone was seen a single time. The V call is TRBV29-1, the J call TRBJ2-3, with a weak D call TRBD2 (5 bases). The CDR3 covers 15 residues. CDR1 and CDR2 (germline): SQVTM, ANQGSEA. Trimming left V 3 bases short and J 2 bases short, with 15 bases between. The CDR3 protein is CSVDRTGKDTDTQYF. CDR3 bases: TGCAGCGTTGACCGGACGGGGAAAGACACAGATACGCAGTATTTT.

V is TRBV5-6 and J is TRBJ2-3; a possible D gene is TRBD2 (5 bases). The CDR3 contains 15 residues. The germline CDR1 and CDR2 sequences are SGHDT and YYEEEE. V was trimmed by 0 bases and J by 8 bases, leaving 16 bases between them. CDR3 in DNA: TGTGCCAGCAGCTTGGCGGGCGCAGGACGGGGTACGCAGTATTTT. It is translated as CASSLAGAGRGTQYF.

This clone was observed a handful of times. The V gene is TRBV10-3, the J gene TRBJ1-6; the match to TRBD1 covers 9 bases. V was clipped by 0 bases and J by 9 bases; unmatched bases: 9. The CDR3 consists of 17 residues. Looked up from germline, CDR1 is ENHRY and CDR2 is SYGVKD. CDR3 protein: CAISESQGAGQSSPLHF. CDR3 DNA sequence: TGTGCCATCAGTGAGTCACAGGGGGCGGGCCAAAGTTCACCCCTCCACTTT.

V gene TRBV5-5 combines with J gene TRBJ2-5; 10 bases agree with TRBD2. Germline V gives CDR1 SGHKS, CDR2 YYEKEE (reference sequence). Trimming removed 9 bases from V and 4 bases from J; junction bases left unmatched: 6. CDR3 length equals 13 residues. This CDR3 is CATQRGGRETQYF. In DNA, the CDR3 is TGTGCCACTCAGCGGGGGGGCAGAGAGACCCAGTACTTC.

V gene TRBV7-6 combines with J gene TRBJ1-2, with 8 nucleotides matching TRBD1. V shed 1 base and J 5 bases; nucleotides not matched to a gene: 0. The CDR3 covers 13 residues. The germline V gene has CDR1 SGHVS and CDR2 FNYEAQ. Here the CDR3 DNA reads TGTGCCAGCAGCTTAGGGACAGGGTATGGCTACACCTTC. This sequence encodes CASSLGTGYGYTF.

This clone was seen only once. V is TRBV29-1 and J is TRBJ2-7, with D tentatively TRBD2 (5 bases). Trimming left V 6 bases short and J 3 bases short, with 12 bases between. Germline lookup yields CDR1 SQVTM and CDR2 ANQGSEA. There are 12 residues in the CDR3. CDR3 nucleotide sequence: TGCAGCGTAGTGATGCGGGTCTACGAGCAGTACTTC. Protein: CSVVMRVYEQYF.